These T cell receptor beta chains were read from a single sample in a study of technical replicates of blood from a few donors. The protocol was immunoSEQ multiplex PCR, while the TCRdb copy is restricted to in-frame clones and leaves out a portion. The sample has around 84,000 clones; 90% to 95% are singletons. The material sequenced was T cells isolated from PBMCs. The origin of the receptors is a human donor in good health. Both conserved end residues are part of each CDR3. The order of the fields is J gene, clone size, D gene, CDR3 length, V gene, CDR3 DNA, CDR3 protein. D genes are given only for firm matches. Rows give clone size only sometimes, using once, few, many, or a class for an expanded clone.

TRBJ2-7	-	TRBD1	15	TRBV28	TGTGCCAGCAGTCTCGGACAGGGGGTTCCCTACGAGCAGTACTTC	CASSLGQGVPYEQYF
TRBJ2-2	-	-	14	TRBV7-6	TGTGCCAGCAGCTTGGCAAGGAACACCGGGGAGCTGTTTTTT	CASSLARNTGELFF
TRBJ1-2	few	TRBD1	15	TRBV19	TGTGCCAGTAGCCCCGGGACAGCCGTCCTCTATGGCTACACCTTC	CASSPGTAVLYGYTF
TRBJ1-1	-	-	14	TRBV30	TGTGCCTGGAGTGAAGGGGCTGGGAACACTGAAGCTTTCTTT	CAWSEGAGNTEAFF
TRBJ1-1	-	-	16	TRBV6-4	TGTGCCAGCAGCCTCAGACAGGTGAGCTTGAACACTGAAGCTTTCTTT	CASSLRQVSLNTEAFF
TRBJ2-5	-	-	16	TRBV7-9	TGTGCCAGCAGCCCAGAACTAGCAAACTCGCAAGAGACCCAGTACTTC	CASSPELANSQETQYF
TRBJ1-1	-	-	15	TRBV4-2	TGTGCCAGCAGCCAAGGGGTGCTTACTAGGGCTGAAGCTTTCTTT	CASSQGVLTRAEAFF
TRBJ2-5	-	-	13	TRBV6-9	TGTGCCAGGAAGGTAGGGGGACAAGAGACCCAGTACTTC	CARKVGGQETQYF
TRBJ2-1	-	-	16	TRBV15	TGTGCCACCAGGCATACGAGGGAAAGCTCCTACAATGAGCAGTTCTTC	CATRHTRESSYNEQFF
TRBJ2-7	-	TRBD2	15	TRBV6-1	TGTGCCAGCAGTGAAAGCCTAGCGGGAGGGGACGAGCAGTACTTC	CASSESLAGGDEQYF
TRBJ2-3	-	-	13	TRBV7-9	TGTGCCAGCAGCTTAATCCAGACAGATACGCAGTATTTT	CASSLIQTDTQYF
TRBJ1-1	-	-	13	TRBV5-1	TGCGCCAGCAGCTTGGGAAGAGAACGGGAAGCTTTCTTT	CASSLGREREAFF
TRBJ1-5	-	-	14	TRBV2	TGTGCCAGCAGTCCGACAGGCCCCAATCAGCCCCAGCATTTT	CASSPTGPNQPQHF
TRBJ2-1	-	-	15	TRBV10-3	TGTGCCATCAGTGAGTCGGGACTTCGTGGCAATGAGCAGTTCTTC	CAISESGLRGNEQFF
TRBJ2-7	-	TRBD2	15	TRBV11-1	TGTGCCAGCAGCTATCGGACTAGCGGGGGGTACGAGCAGTACTTC	CASSYRTSGGYEQYF
TRBJ1-4	-	-	13	TRBV28	TGTGCCAGCAGACTCAATACGGGTGAAAAACTGTTTTTT	CASRLNTGEKLFF
TRBJ1-5	-	-	13	TRBV5-1	TGCGCCAGCAGCTTACAAGGGGGGGTGCCCCAGCATTTT	CASSLQGGVPQHF
TRBJ2-1	-	TRBD2	14	TRBV7-3	TGTGCCAGCAGCCTCACCCGGACTAGCGGAGAGCAGTTCTTC	CASSLTRTSGEQFF
TRBJ2-5	-	-	15	TRBV28	TGTGCCAGCAGTGGGAGTGGGGGAGGCGAAGAGACCCAGTACTTC	CASSGSGGGEETQYF
TRBJ2-1	-	TRBD1	14	TRBV5-1	TGCGCCAGCAGCTTGACGGGACAGCCCAATGAGCAGTTCTTC	CASSLTGQPNEQFF
TRBJ1-2	few	TRBD1	13	TRBV28	TGTGCCACTTCAGGACAGGGACTCTATGGCTACACCTTC	CATSGQGLYGYTF